This T cell receptor beta chain was retrieved from a study of PD-L1 blockade in urothelial cancer. Per the germline V gene, CDR1 is LNHDA and CDR2 is SQIVND (reference sequence). The CDR3 loop spans 16 amino acids. The V segment lost 6 bases and the J segment 2 bases; nucleotides outside the gene matches: 10. The time point was: pretreatment peripheral blood. TCRdb keeps only in-frame clones here, not all; method: immunoSEQ multiplex PCR. The data contain about 70,000 clones, 75% to 90% of them singletons. The chain links TRBV19 to TRBJ2-5; TRBD1 aligns across 9 bases. This clonotype was obtained from a man in his 70s with urothelial cancer. Sequenced here: PBMCs, sampled around atezolizumab (anti-PD-L1) treatment. In nucleotides, the CDR3 is TGTGCCAGTAGCCCTCACAGGGGGCCTATGCAAGAGACCCAGTACTTC. Its protein is CASSPHRGPMQETQYF.